This record looks at one TCR beta chain sequence and its context. Its antigen is not known. This sample was included in a study of CXCR3-negative and CXCR3-positive naive CD8 T cells. The wider study: About 140 million TRB reads were obtained in total, which works out to about 1.5 +/- 0.3 million per library. Findings and caveats of the study: Diversity was high in both naive subsets and much lower in memory cells. Whereas memory cells differed, naive CXCR3-negative and CXCR3-positive cells shared similar TRBV-TRBJ usage.

Germline V CDR1 and CDR2: MDHEN, SYDVKM. This CDR3 contains 15 residues. UMI-labeled TRB cDNA libraries were prepared by 5' RACE. TCRdb reprocessed the 5' RACE reads and reports one entry per CDR3 protein, with no DNA. Recorded here are over 35,000 distinct CDR3 sequences; the top ten clones represent around 15%. The clonotype comes from a human donor in good health. Some clones in this sample may be carry-over from other donors' samples. V is TRBV28 and J is TRBJ2-2; TCRdb selects TRBD2, and the lack of DNA leaves this call unchecked. The sequenced sample consisted of memory CD8+ T cells from blood. CDR3 protein: CASSLLRENTGELFF.